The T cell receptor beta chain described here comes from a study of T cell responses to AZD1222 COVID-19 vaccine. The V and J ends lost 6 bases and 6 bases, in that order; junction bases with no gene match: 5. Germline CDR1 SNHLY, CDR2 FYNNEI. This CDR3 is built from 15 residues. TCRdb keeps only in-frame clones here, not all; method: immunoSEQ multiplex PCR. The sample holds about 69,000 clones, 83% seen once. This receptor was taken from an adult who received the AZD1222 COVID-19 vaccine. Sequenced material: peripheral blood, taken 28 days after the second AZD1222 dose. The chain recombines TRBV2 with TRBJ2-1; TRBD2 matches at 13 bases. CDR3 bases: TGTGCCAGCAGGCTGACTAGCGGGAGGTCCAATGAGCAGTTCTTC. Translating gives CASRLTSGRSNEQFF.